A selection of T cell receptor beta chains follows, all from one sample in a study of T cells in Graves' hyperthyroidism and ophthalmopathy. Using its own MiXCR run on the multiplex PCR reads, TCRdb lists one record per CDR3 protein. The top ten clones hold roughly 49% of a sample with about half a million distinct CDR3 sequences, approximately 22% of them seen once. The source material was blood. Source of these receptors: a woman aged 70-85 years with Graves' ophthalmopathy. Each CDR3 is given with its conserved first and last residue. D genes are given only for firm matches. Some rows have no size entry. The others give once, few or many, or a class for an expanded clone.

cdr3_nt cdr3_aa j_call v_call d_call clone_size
TGTGCCAGCAGCCCCGAGGGACTAGCGGGAGGGAATGAGCAGTTCTTC CASSPEGLAGGNEQFF TRBJ2-1 TRBV9 TRBD2 NA
TGTGCCAGCAGTTATAGCGCTACGGGGCATTACAATGAGCAGTTCTTC CASSYSATGHYNEQFF TRBJ2-1 TRBV11-1 NA once
TGTGCCAGCAGCCCCTCCGACAGGTTGAACACTGAAGCTTTCTTT CASSPSDRLNTEAFF TRBJ1-1 TRBV7-3 NA NA
TGCAGTGCTTCATCGCCCCGAGCCAAAAACATTCAGTACTTC CSASSPRAKNIQYF TRBJ2-4 TRBV20-1 NA few
TGTGCCAGCAGCCGACAACAGGGCTACGAGCAGTACTTC CASSRQQGYEQYF TRBJ2-7 TRBV11-2 NA NA
TGTGCCAGCAGCTTAACAGGGGCAGATTTCGACGAGCAGTACTTC CASSLTGADFDEQYF TRBJ2-7 TRBV7-3 NA NA
TGTGCCAGCAGCCCTCTAGCGGGAGGGCCCTACGAGCAGTACTTC CASSPLAGGPYEQYF TRBJ2-7 TRBV7-2 TRBD2 many
TGTGCCAGCAAGAGACAGGGGAGCCATTCACCCCTCCACTTT CASKRQGSHSPLHF TRBJ1-6 TRBV2 TRBD1 NA
TGTGCCAGCAGCTTAGGTACAGCGTCCTACGAGCAGTACTTC CASSLGTASYEQYF TRBJ2-7 TRBV7-6 NA many
TGTGCCAGCAGTTTCGGACAGGGGCGCACAGATACGCAGTATTTT CASSFGQGRTDTQYF TRBJ2-3 TRBV12-3/TRBV12-4 TRBD1 few
TGTGCCAGTAGTGAAGGGACGATTCAGCCCCAGCATTTT CASSEGTIQPQHF TRBJ1-5 TRBV19 NA few
TGTGCCAGCAGCATGGACCCTCTCGCCTCCGGAAACACCATATATTTT CASSMDPLASGNTIYF TRBJ1-3 TRBV12-3/TRBV12-4 NA many
TGTGCCAGCAGGCCCGGACTAGCGGGAGTCTACAATGAGCAGTTCTTC CASRPGLAGVYNEQFF TRBJ2-1 TRBV11-2 TRBD2 NA
TGCGCCAGCAGCTTGGACAGGGGGCTTAATTCACCCCTCCACTTT CASSLDRGLNSPLHF TRBJ1-6 TRBV5-1 TRBD1 many
TGTGCCAGCAGTTTGTGGGGGGCCTACGAGCAGTACTTC CASSLWGAYEQYF TRBJ2-7 TRBV12-3/TRBV12-4 NA many
TGTGCCAGCAGCCCCGGCGGGGGTAAGGGTACGCAGTATTTT CASSPGGGKGTQYF TRBJ2-3 TRBV7-3 TRBD2 few
TGCGCCAGCAGCCAGATACAGGGCCGCAATGAGCAGTTCTTC CASSQIQGRNEQFF TRBJ2-1 TRBV4-1 NA NA
TGTGCCAGCAGCTCCCGCTGGGGGACTAGCGGAGATTACGAGCAGTACTTC CASSSRWGTSGDYEQYF TRBJ2-7 TRBV7-6 TRBD2 NA
TGTGCCAGCAGCTTATTGAGCGGGAGCTACAATGAGCAGTTCTTC CASSLLSGSYNEQFF TRBJ2-1 TRBV5-1 TRBD2 many
TGTGCCAGCAGCTTAGGAGACATCGCTTCACCCCTCCACTTT CASSLGDIASPLHF TRBJ1-6 TRBV7-2 NA NA
TGTGCCAGCAGTTACTTCTCAGGGGGCTCCTACGAGCAGTACTTC CASSYFSGGSYEQYF TRBJ2-7 TRBV6-2/TRBV6-3 TRBD1 few
TGTGCCAGCAGCTTAGGAGGGGCCAGCGGCCGGTTAAATGAGCAGTTCTTC CASSLGGASGRLNEQFF TRBJ2-1 TRBV7-2 NA once
TGTGCCAGCAGTTCCCGGCCCTCTGGAAACACCATATATTTT CASSSRPSGNTIYF TRBJ1-3 TRBV2 NA few
TGTGCCAGCAGCTTTGGACTAGCGGGAAAAACCTACGAGCAGTACTTC CASSFGLAGKTYEQYF TRBJ2-7 TRBV7-2 TRBD2 many
TGTGCCAGTGTCTCGTCCCCTGGGACTAGCGGGAGTTATACGCAGTATTTT CASVSSPGTSGSYTQYF TRBJ2-3 TRBV12-3/TRBV12-4 TRBD2 NA
TGTGCCAGCAGAGCCCCGGGACAGGGGGCGGGGGAGACCCAGTACTTC CASRAPGQGAGETQYF TRBJ2-5 TRBV28 TRBD1 NA
TGCGCCATCCCGCCGGGACTAGCGGGAGGTGTTGATGAGCAGTTCTTC CAIPPGLAGGVDEQFF TRBJ2-1 TRBV5-1 TRBD2 few
TGTGCCAGCAAACCCAAGGAGTGGGCAGATACGCAGTATTTT CASKPKEWADTQYF TRBJ2-3 TRBV5-5 NA few
TGTGCCAGCAGCTTGGCCCAGTCCTACGAGCAGTACTTC CASSLAQSYEQYF TRBJ2-7 TRBV5-6 NA NA
TGCGCCAGCAGCTTGGACCCCCCGTCCTATGGCTACACCTTC CASSLDPPSYGYTF TRBJ1-2 TRBV5-1 NA many
TGTGCCAGCAGCCATAGCGGGAGTAGGGGTTCCTCCTACAATGAGCAGTTCTTC CASSHSGSRGSSYNEQFF TRBJ2-1 TRBV6-2/TRBV6-3 TRBD2 many
TGCGCCAGCAGCCTTGACGAGTATAGCAATCAGCCCCAGCATTTT CASSLDEYSNQPQHF TRBJ1-5 TRBV5-1 NA few
TGTGCCAGCAGTGAAGGTGATTCGATGGCGGGAGGCTCCTACAATGAGCAGTTCTTC CASSEGDSMAGGSYNEQFF TRBJ2-1 TRBV6-4 TRBD2 NA
TGCAGTGCTAGTATAGGACAGGAGGCTATATTCAATCAGCCCCAGCATTTT CSASIGQEAIFNQPQHF TRBJ1-5 TRBV20-1 TRBD1 NA
TGTGCCACCAGCAGCCGGACAGGGCAGGCTGAAGCTTTCTTT CATSSRTGQAEAFF TRBJ1-1 TRBV15 TRBD1 NA
TGCGCCAGCAGTGATAGCGGGAAAACTTATACGCAGTATTTT CASSDSGKTYTQYF TRBJ2-3 TRBV10-1 TRBD2 NA
TGTGCCAGCAGTGCTGACAGTTGGGGCTACACCTTC CASSADSWGYTF TRBJ1-2 TRBV28 NA many
TGTGCCAGTAGTCCCGTGGGAGGGCGTACCCATGAGCAGTTCTTC CASSPVGGRTHEQFF TRBJ2-1 TRBV19 TRBD2 NA
TGTGCCAGCAGCTTACCTTCCAATAATTCACCCCTCCACTTT CASSLPSNNSPLHF TRBJ1-6 TRBV7-2 NA few
TGTGCCAGCAGAACCGGAGCGAGACAGGGTGCAGGCAATGAGCAGTTCTTC CASRTGARQGAGNEQFF TRBJ2-1 TRBV4-2 TRBD1 NA